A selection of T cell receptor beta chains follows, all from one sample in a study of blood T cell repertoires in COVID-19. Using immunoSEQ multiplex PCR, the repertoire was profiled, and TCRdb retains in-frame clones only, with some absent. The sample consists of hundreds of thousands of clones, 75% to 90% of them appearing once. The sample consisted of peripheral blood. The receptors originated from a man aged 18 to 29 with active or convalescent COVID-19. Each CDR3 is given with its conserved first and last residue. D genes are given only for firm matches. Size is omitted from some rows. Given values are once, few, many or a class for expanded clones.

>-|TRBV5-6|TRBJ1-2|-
TGTGCCAGCAAAAAGCGGGGGGGAGGAATATATGGCTACACCTTC
CASKKRGGGIYGYTF
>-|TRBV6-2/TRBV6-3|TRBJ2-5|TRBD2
TGTGCCAGCAGTTACGAGTTGCGGCTAGCGGGGGGCCAAGAGACCCAGTACTTC
CASSYELRLAGGQETQYF
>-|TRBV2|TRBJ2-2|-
TGTGCCAGCATCAGGGGACCCACCGGGGAGCTGTTTTTT
CASIRGPTGELFF
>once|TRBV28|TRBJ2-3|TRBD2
TGTGCCAGCAGTTCCCCTAGCGGGAAGGGGGAAGATACGCAGTATTTT
CASSSPSGKGEDTQYF
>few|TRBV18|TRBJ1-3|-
TGTGCCAGCTCTCCCCCCCCATCTGGAAACACCATATATTTT
CASSPPPSGNTIYF
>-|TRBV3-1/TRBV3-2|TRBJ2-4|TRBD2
TGTGCCAGCAGCCTTAAGATATTAGGGCGGCACTGGAAGCGGGACGAAGGGGACATTCAGTACTTC
CASSLKILGRHWKRDEGDIQYF
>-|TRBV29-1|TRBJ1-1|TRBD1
TGCAGCTCAACGGGACAGGGTACGAACACTGAAGCTTTCTTT
CSSTGQGTNTEAFF
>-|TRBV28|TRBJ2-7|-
TGTGCCAGCAGTTGGGGCCCCTACGAGCAGTACTTC
CASSWGPYEQYF
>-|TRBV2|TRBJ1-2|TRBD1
TGTGCCAGCATTCCGGGACAGGGATTTAGAGGATATGGCTACACCTTC
CASIPGQGFRGYGYTF
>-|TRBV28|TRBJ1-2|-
TGTGCCAGCAGTGTTTTCTACAGGACAGAAGCTAACTATGGCTACACCTTC
CASSVFYRTEANYGYTF
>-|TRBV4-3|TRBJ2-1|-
TGCGCCAGCAGTCACGGATTGGAGAGCTCCTACAATGAGCAGTTCTTC
CASSHGLESSYNEQFF
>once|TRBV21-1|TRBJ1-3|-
TGTGCCAGCAGCTGCACTCGGACACTTGGAAACACCATATATTTT
CASSCTRTLGNTIYF
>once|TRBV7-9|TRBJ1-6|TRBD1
TGTGCCAGCAGCCCCCGGGGGGACAGGGTCGGAAACTATAATTCACCCCTCCACTTT
CASSPRGDRVGNYNSPLHF
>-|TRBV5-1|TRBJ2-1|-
TGCGCCAGCAGCCCGCAACCACTCAATGAGCAGTTCTTC
CASSPQPLNEQFF
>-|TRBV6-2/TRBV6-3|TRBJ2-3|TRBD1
TGTGCCAGCAGTTATACAGGGGTTAGCACAGATACGCAGTATTTT
CASSYTGVSTDTQYF
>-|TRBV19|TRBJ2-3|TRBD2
TGTGCCAGTAGTATAGATGACGGCGGGAGGGATCCCACAGATACGCAGTATTTT
CASSIDDGGRDPTDTQYF
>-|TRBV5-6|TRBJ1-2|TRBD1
TGTGCCAGCAGCTTGGGACAGGGCCGCTATGGCTACACCTTC
CASSLGQGRYGYTF
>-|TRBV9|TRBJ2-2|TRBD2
TGTGCCAGCAGCGCGAACCGGGGGGGCCGGCCCGGGGAGCTGTTTTTT
CASSANRGGRPGELFF
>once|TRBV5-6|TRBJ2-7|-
TGTGCCAGCAGCGTGGACAGCCCCTACGAGCAGTACTTC
CASSVDSPYEQYF
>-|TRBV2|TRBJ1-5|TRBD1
TGTGCCAGCCGACGGGACAGGGGAAACAATCAGCCCCAGCATTTT
CASRRDRGNNQPQHF
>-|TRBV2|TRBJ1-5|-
TGTGCCACTCAGGAGGGGTTTGGCAATCAGCCCCAGCATTTT
CATQEGFGNQPQHF
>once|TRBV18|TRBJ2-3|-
TGTGCCAGCTCACCGGGGCCCCAGAGCACAGATACGCAGTATTTT
CASSPGPQSTDTQYF
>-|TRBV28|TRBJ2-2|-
TGTGCCAGCATCGCCGGGGAAGTGAACACCGGGGAGCTGTTTTTT
CASIAGEVNTGELFF
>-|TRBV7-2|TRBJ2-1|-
TGTGCCAGCACCTTTAATTGGGGCCCGTACAATGAGCAGTTCTTC
CASTFNWGPYNEQFF
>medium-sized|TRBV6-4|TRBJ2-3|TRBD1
TGTGCCAGCAGTGACGGGACAGGGGGCGCAGATACGCAGTATTTT
CASSDGTGGADTQYF
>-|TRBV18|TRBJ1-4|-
TGTGCCAGCTCCGTTTCGACAGCGACTAATGAAAAACTGTTTTTT
CASSVSTATNEKLFF
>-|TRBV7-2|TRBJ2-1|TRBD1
TGTGCCAGCAGCACCTCCACCAGCCAGGGGGTTCAGTTCTTC
CASSTSTSQGVQFF
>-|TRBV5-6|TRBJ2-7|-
TGTGCCAGCAGCCCGGGGTACAGGGAGGGACTTTACGAGCAGTACTTC
CASSPGYREGLYEQYF
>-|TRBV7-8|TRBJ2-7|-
TGTGCCAGCAGCTTTATTGACAACTACGAGCAGTACTTC
CASSFIDNYEQYF
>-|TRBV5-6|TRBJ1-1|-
TGTGCCAGCAGCTTGAGGCACGGGGTCTTATATTATCCTGAAGCTTTCTTT
CASSLRHGVLYYPEAFF
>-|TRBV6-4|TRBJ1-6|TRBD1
TGTGCCAGCAGTTTGACAGGGGAGGATTCACCCCTCCACTTT
CASSLTGEDSPLHF
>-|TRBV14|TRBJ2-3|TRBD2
TGTGCCAGCAGCCAAGGATGGGCTAGCGGGAGATATAGCACAGATACGCAGTATTTT
CASSQGWASGRYSTDTQYF
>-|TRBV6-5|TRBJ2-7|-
TGTGCCAGCAGAGACAGCAGTCGGTACGAGCAGTACTTC
CASRDSSRYEQYF
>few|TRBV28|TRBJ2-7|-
TGTGCCAGCAGCCCGCCGGCGGTTCGAAACGAGCAGTACTTC
CASSPPAVRNEQYF
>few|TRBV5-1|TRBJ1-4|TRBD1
TGCGCCAGCAGCTACGGGACAGGGGAAAAACTGTTTTTT
CASSYGTGEKLFF
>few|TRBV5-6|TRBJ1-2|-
TGTGCCAGCAGCCTGGCGGTCGGGGGGGATGGCTACACCTTC
CASSLAVGGDGYTF
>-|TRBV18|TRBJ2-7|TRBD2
TGTGCCAGCTCACCGGGACTAGCGGGAGGGCCGTACGAGCAGTACTTC
CASSPGLAGGPYEQYF
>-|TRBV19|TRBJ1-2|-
TGTGCCAGTAGTACTGTGGGGGGGACCGACTATGGCTACACCTTC
CASSTVGGTDYGYTF
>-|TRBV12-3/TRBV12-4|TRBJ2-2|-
TGTGCCAGCAGCATCCCCGGGGAGCTGTTTTTT
CASSIPGELFF
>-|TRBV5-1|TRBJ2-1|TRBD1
TGCGCCACAAATACGGGACAGACCAATGAGCAGTTCTTC
CATNTGQTNEQFF
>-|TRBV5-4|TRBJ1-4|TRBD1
TGTGCCAGCAGCTTGGCTCCCGGGACAGGGGTCGAAAAACTGTTTTTT
CASSLAPGTGVEKLFF
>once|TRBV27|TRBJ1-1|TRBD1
TGTGCCAGCAGTTACCGGGACAGGGTATTTGAAGCTTTCTTT
CASSYRDRVFEAFF
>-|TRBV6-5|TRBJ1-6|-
TGTGCCAGCAGTTACTCGACACTGAATAATTCACCCCTCCACTTT
CASSYSTLNNSPLHF
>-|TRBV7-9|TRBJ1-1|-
TGTGCCAGCAGCTTAGATCTGGGGGCGCGCGGCACTGAAGCTTTCTTT
CASSLDLGARGTEAFF
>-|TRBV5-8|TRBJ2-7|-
TGTGCCAGCAGATTGAAGGGGGGGCCTCGCGAGCAGTACTTC
CASRLKGGPREQYF
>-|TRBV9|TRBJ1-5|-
TGTGCCAGCAGCCCGGACGGAGATCAGGGACAGCCCCAGCATTTT
CASSPDGDQGQPQHF
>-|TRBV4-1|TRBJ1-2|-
TGCGCCAGCAGCCAAGTGGGCAGGTCCGACTATGGCTACACCTTC
CASSQVGRSDYGYTF
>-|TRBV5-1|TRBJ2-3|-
TGCGCCAGCAATAGAGGCGGGAGCACAGATACGCAGTATTTT
CASNRGGSTDTQYF